This T cell receptor (beta chain) was documented in a study of neoadjuvant anti-PD-1 for oral cavity cancer. Study-wide results and limits: Pretreatment Treg/Th17 ratio correlated inversely with post-treatment tumor clonality.

Germline CDR1 and CDR2: MNHNY and SVGAGI (reference sequence). This CDR3 region has 13 residues. V lost 4 bases, J lost 1 base, and 7 bases lay in between. Some clones are missing from TCRdb's copy, which holds only in-frame ones; the method was immunoSEQ multiplex PCR. In the table there are 40,000 or so clones, around 40% of which are singletons. Turning to this clone: The target antigen is unknown.

Time point in this sample: after neoadjuvant nivolumab, at surgical resection. The material sequenced was tumor tissue, taken after nivolumab (anti-PD-1) treatment. The source is a person aged 35-79 years with oral cavity squamous cell carcinoma. The chain has TRBV6-6 and TRBJ1-1; no reliable D call. The CDR3 DNA follows: TGTGCCAGCAGTTCCTACGGGAACACTGAAGCTTTCTTT. Its translation: CASSSYGNTEAFF.